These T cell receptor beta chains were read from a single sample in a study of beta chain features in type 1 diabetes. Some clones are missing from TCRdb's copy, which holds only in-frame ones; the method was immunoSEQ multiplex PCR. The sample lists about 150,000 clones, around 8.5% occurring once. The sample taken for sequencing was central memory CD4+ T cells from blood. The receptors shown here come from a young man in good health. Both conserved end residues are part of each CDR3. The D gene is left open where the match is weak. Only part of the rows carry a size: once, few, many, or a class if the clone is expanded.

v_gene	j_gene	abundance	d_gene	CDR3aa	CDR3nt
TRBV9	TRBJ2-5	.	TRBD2	CASSVGTSGRAGVLETQYF	TGTGCCAGCAGCGTAGGGACTAGCGGGAGGGCGGGGGTTCTCGAGACCCAGTACTTC
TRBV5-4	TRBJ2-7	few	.	CASSFGQGGGGEQYF	TGTGCCAGCAGCTTCGGGCAGGGAGGCGGCGGCGAGCAGTACTTC
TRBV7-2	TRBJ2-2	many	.	CASSLIGDTGELFF	TGTGCCAGCAGCTTGATCGGGGACACCGGGGAGCTGTTTTTT
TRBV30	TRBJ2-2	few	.	CAWSKLSGHTGELFF	TGTGCCTGGAGTAAACTTAGCGGACACACCGGGGAGCTGTTTTTT
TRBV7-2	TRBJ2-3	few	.	CASSPPFSTSTDTQYF	TGTGCCAGCAGCCCACCTTTTTCTACTAGCACAGATACGCAGTATTTT
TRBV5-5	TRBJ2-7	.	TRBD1	CASSEDRGRRYEQYF	TGTGCCAGCAGCGAAGACAGGGGACGGCGTTACGAGCAGTACTTC
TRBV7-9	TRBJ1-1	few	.	CASSLARQFMNTEAFF	TGTGCCAGCAGCTTAGCAAGACAGTTCATGAACACTGAAGCTTTCTTT
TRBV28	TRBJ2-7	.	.	CASSSSGDPEDEQYF	TGTGCCAGCAGTTCCTCAGGGGACCCCGAGGACGAGCAGTACTTC
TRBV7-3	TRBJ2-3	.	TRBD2	CASSRGGGGRANTDTQYF	TGTGCCAGCAGCCGCGGGGGAGGCGGGAGGGCCAACACAGATACGCAGTATTTT
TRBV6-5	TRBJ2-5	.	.	CASSYSYGRETQYF	TGTGCCAGCAGTTACTCGTACGGTCGAGAGACCCAGTACTTC
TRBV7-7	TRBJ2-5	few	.	CASSSTGLETQYF	TGTGCCAGCAGCTCTACAGGATTAGAGACCCAGTACTTC
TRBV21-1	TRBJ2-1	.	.	CASSLFRDREVSSYNEQFF	TGTGCCAGCAGCCTATTCCGGGACAGGGAAGTTAGCTCCTACAATGAGCAGTTCTTC
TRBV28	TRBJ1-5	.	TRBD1	CASSLGQGDSNQPQHF	TGTGCCAGCAGTCTCGGACAGGGGGATAGCAATCAGCCCCAGCATTTT
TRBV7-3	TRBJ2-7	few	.	CASSLIGGYEQYF	TGTGCCAGCAGCTTAATCGGCGGCTACGAGCAGTACTTC
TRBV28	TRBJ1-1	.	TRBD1	CASSSTGATEAFF	TGTGCCAGCAGTTCAACAGGGGCCACTGAAGCTTTCTTT
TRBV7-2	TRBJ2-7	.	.	CASSLARDRAEQYF	TGTGCCAGCAGCTTAGCGCGGGACAGAGCCGAGCAGTACTTC
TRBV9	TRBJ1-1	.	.	CASSVAAGTEAFF	TGTGCCAGCAGCGTAGCAGCGGGCACTGAAGCTTTCTTT
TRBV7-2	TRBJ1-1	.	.	CASSLIAGSVRGKAFF	TGTGCCAGCAGCTTAATTGCCGGGTCGGTAAGGGGGAAAGCTTTCTTT
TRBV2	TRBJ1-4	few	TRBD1	CASRADRSNEKLFF	TGTGCCAGCAGGGCGGACAGGAGTAATGAAAAACTGTTTTTT
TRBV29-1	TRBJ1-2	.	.	CSVARGSGYTF	TGCAGCGTCGCAAGGGGAAGTGGCTACACCTTC
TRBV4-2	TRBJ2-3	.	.	CASSQDRGPQGTQYF	TGTGCCAGCAGCCAAGATCGAGGGCCACAGGGAACGCAGTATTTT
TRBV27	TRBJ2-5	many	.	CASSLFGGGFQETQYF	TGTGCCAGCAGTTTATTCGGGGGAGGCTTCCAAGAGACCCAGTACTTC
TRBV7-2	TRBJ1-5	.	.	CASSPGVGNNQPQHF	TGTGCCAGCAGCCCCGGGGTTGGGAACAATCAGCCCCAGCATTTT
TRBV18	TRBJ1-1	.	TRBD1	CASSPKGQVNTEAFF	TGTGCCAGCTCACCAAAGGGACAGGTGAACACTGAAGCTTTCTTT
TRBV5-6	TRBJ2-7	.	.	CASSSGVYYEQYF	TGTGCCAGCAGCTCCGGGGTCTACTACGAGCAGTACTTC
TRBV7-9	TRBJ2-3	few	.	CASTQGGAGDTQYF	TGTGCCAGCACCCAAGGGGGGGCTGGAGATACGCAGTATTTT
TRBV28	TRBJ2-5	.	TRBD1	CGTGFQETQYF	TGTGGGACAGGTTTTCAAGAGACCCAGTACTTC
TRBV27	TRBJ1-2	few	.	CASRDTRNYGYTF	TGTGCCTCTAGGGACACCAGAAACTATGGCTACACCTTC
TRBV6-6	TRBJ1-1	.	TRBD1	CASSSTGGTEAFF	TGTGCCAGCAGTTCCACAGGGGGGACTGAAGCTTTCTTT
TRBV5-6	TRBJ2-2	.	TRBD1	CASSWGQTGELFF	TGTGCCAGCAGCTGGGGACAGACCGGGGAGCTGTTTTTT
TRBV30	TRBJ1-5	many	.	CAWSVRYQPQHF	TGTGCCTGGAGTGTACGGTATCAGCCCCAGCATTTT
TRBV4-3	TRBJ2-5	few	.	CASSRSSLAQETQYF	TGCGCCAGCAGCCGAAGTAGTCTAGCGCAAGAGACCCAGTACTTC
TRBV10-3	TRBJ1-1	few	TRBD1	CAIRSGTGTSEAFF	TGTGCCATCAGGTCCGGGACAGGGACTTCTGAAGCTTTCTTT
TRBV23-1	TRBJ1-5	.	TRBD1	CASSQSQGVVRDRARDYSNQPQHF	TGCGCCAGCAGTCAATCCCAGGGGGTAGTCCGTGACAGGGCTAGGGATTATAGCAATCAGCCCCAGCATTTT
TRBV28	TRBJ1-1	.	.	CASSSYNTGPILAFF	TGTGCCAGCAGTTCATACAATACAGGGCCGATACTAGCTTTCTTT
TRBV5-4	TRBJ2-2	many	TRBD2	CASSLGREGPLTGELFF	TGTGCCAGCAGCTTGGGCCGGGAGGGCCCACTGACCGGGGAGCTGTTTTTT
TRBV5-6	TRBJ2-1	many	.	CASSLGAREQFF	TGTGCCAGCAGCTTGGGGGCACGGGAGCAGTTCTTC